Below are 28 T cell receptor beta chains sequenced from a single sample in a study of cytomegalovirus exposure and HLA in healthy donors. Method: immunoSEQ multiplex PCR; TCRdb's copy keeps in-frame clones and lacks some. Of hundreds of thousands of clones in the sample, around 87% are singletons; the top ten hold 2%. Sequencing input: PBMCs. The receptors originated from a woman between 18 and 29 years old in good health and CMV-seropositive.

CDR3 amino acids: CASSSTERGNNQPQHF. The CDR3 DNA reads as TGTGCCAGCAGCTCGACAGAGCGCGGCAACAATCAGCCCCAGCATTTT. V usage is TRBV5-6 and J usage is TRBJ1-5, with D perhaps TRBD1 (5 bases). Germline CDR1 SGHDT, CDR2 YYEEEE. The V end lost 3 bases, the J end lost 3 bases, and 16 bases lay between the germline ends. The CDR3 is 16 amino acids.

The chain combines TRBV5-1 with TRBJ1-4; D gene unclear. Germline V lookup: CDR1 SGHRS, CDR2 YFSETQ. V lost 2 bases and J 6 bases, leaving 11 bases between the germline ends. The CDR3 has 14 amino acids. CDR3 sequence: CASSFSSGDEKLFF. Written as DNA, the CDR3 is TGCGCCAGCAGCTTTTCATCCGGGGATGAAAAACTGTTTTTT.

The V and J genes are TRBV15 and TRBJ1-2, with a tentative D call TRBD1 (5 bases). The length of the CDR3 is 14 residues. Germline CDR1 reads LNHNV; CDR2 reads YYDKDF (reference sequence). Trimming shortened V by 3 bases and J by 4 bases, and 12 bases separated the two germline ends. CDR3 residues: CATSRGGWFYGYTF. Here the CDR3 DNA reads TGTGCCACCAGCAGGGGGGGGTGGTTCTATGGCTACACCTTC.

This clone has just a few counts. The chain has TRBV7-6 and TRBJ1-2; TRBD1 might be the D (6 bases). V was clipped by 5 bases and J by 2 bases, with 9 bases between them. The CDR3 has 13 residues. CDR1 SGHVS and CDR2 FNYEAQ come from the germline V gene. CDR3 region: CASSPTGNYGYTF. As DNA, the CDR3 is TGTGCCAGCAGCCCCACAGGGAACTATGGCTACACCTTC.

This chain joins TRBV28 and TRBJ2-5; 11 bases line up with TRBD2. The germline CDR1 and CDR2 sequences are MDHEN and SYDVKM. Trimming took 5 bases from V and 3 from J; bases not matched to a gene: 8. This CDR3 is 16 amino acids long. The CDR3 DNA reads TGTGCCAGCAGTCCTTCTAGCGGGAGGATTGAAGAGACCCAGTACTTC. Translating gives CASSPSSGRIEETQYF.

This sequence joins TRBV28 and TRBJ1-2; 7 bases are a match to TRBD1. The CDR3 loop spans 16 amino acids. With V trimmed by 2 bases and J by 6 bases, 12 bases remained unmatched. Per the germline V gene, CDR1 is MDHEN and CDR2 is SYDVKM. The CDR3 DNA reads TGTGCCAGCAGTTTAGTTTTCGGACAGGCCCATGATGGCTACACCTTC. Protein product: CASSLVFGQAHDGYTF.

This clone showed up many times. The chain carries TRBV6-1 and TRBJ2-5, with 8 bases lining up with TRBD2. Per the germline V gene, CDR1 is MNHNS and CDR2 is SASEGT. Unmatched junction bases numbered 6, after V lost 5 bases and J lost 1 base. The CDR3 has 15 amino acids. CDR3 residues: CASSSLAGSQETQYF. Written as DNA, the CDR3 is TGTGCCAGCAGTTCCCTAGCGGGCAGCCAAGAGACCCAGTACTTC.

This clone has just one count. The J gene is TRBJ1-5, the V gene TRBV27; a weak D match, TRBD1 (6 bases). The ends were cut back, 2 bases at V and 6 bases at J, with 11 bases in the middle. Germline V lookup: CDR1 MNHEY, CDR2 SMNVEV (reference sequence). This CDR3 is built from 14 residues. The CDR3 sequence: CASSLTGHSQPQHF. CDR3 DNA sequence: TGTGCCAGCAGTTTAACAGGGCATAGTCAGCCCCAGCATTTT.

Worth noting for this clone: The sample holds other DNA sequences that translate to the same CDR3. This rearrangement joins TRBV27 to TRBJ2-1; possible D gene TRBD2, 6 bases. From germline, CDR1 is MNHEY and CDR2 SMNVEV (reference sequence). The CDR3 length is 13 residues. V was shortened by 6 bases and J by 3 bases, with 9 bases between the two germline ends. The CDR3 DNA sequence: TGTGCCAGCAGCCTCGGGAGCTACAATGAGCAGTTCTTC. Its protein product is CASSLGSYNEQFF.

V is TRBV11-2 and J is TRBJ2-3; weak D call: TRBD2 (5 bases). Deletions cut 5 bases from V and 4 bases from J, with 13 bases between. Germline assignment: CDR1 SGHAT and CDR2 FQNNGV. This CDR3 contains 14 residues. The CDR3 here is CASSRRPAADTQYF. The DNA of the CDR3 is TGTGCCAGCAGCCGCCGACCAGCGGCAGATACGCAGTATTTT.

The chain couples TRBV6-1 to TRBJ1-2; the D gene is possibly TRBD1 (6 bases). The CDR3 has 15 residues. Germline loops: CDR1 MNHNS, CDR2 SASEGT. Between the trimmed V and J ends, which lost 4 bases and 5 bases, there was a span of 17 bases. This CDR3 is CASSARQAARYGYTF. The CDR3 region has the DNA TGTGCCAGCAGTGCTCGACAGGCGGCACGTTATGGCTACACCTTC.

The CDR3 DNA reads TGTGCCACCCCGGTGGGCAGGGGGCTCACCGGGGAGCTGTTTTTT. This translates into CATPVGRGLTGELFF. The rearrangement joins TRBV6-1 to TRBJ2-2; 8 positions agree with TRBD1. Germline trimming cut 10 bases from V and 4 bases from J; bases unmatched to any gene: 11. The CDR3 is 15 residues long. Germline V CDR1 and CDR2: MNHNS, SASEGT.

The chain combines TRBV4-1 with TRBJ2-1, with TRBD2 identical over 7 bases. The J segment lost 7 bases and the V segment lost 0 bases, leaving 12 bases of the junction unmatched. The CDR3 has 17 amino acids. CDR1 MGHRA and CDR2 YSYEKL come from the germline V gene. The CDR3 nucleotides are TGCGCCAGCAGCCAAGAGGGGACGGGAGGCGGTCGTAATGAGCAGTTCTTC. This sequence encodes CASSQEGTGGGRNEQFF.

The genes are TRBV5-1 and TRBJ2-1; 10 bases are shared with TRBD2. CDR1 and CDR2 from the germline V gene are SGHRS and YFSETQ. The junction had 3 bases not matched to a gene; V was cut back by 0 bases and J by 0 bases. This CDR3 is built from 17 residues. CDR3 in amino acids: CASSLEASGSSYNEQFF. CDR3 bases: TGCGCCAGCAGCTTGGAGGCTAGCGGGAGCTCCTACAATGAGCAGTTCTTC.

The V call is TRBV6-5, the J call TRBJ1-1; D unclear. Trimming shortened V by 7 bases and J by 4 bases, and 10 bases separated the two germline ends. This CDR3 has 12 residues. CDR1 is MNHEY, CDR2 SVGAGI, per germline. This CDR3 reads CASTQVGTEAFF. The DNA for the CDR3 is TGTGCCAGCACTCAGGTTGGCACTGAAGCTTTCTTT.

V usage is TRBV27 and J usage is TRBJ1-1; TRBD1 is a possible D gene (6 bases). This CDR3 is built from 14 residues. CDR1 is MNHEY, CDR2 SMNVEV, per germline (reference sequence). The germline V and J ends were trimmed by 4 bases and 0 bases, with 9 bases remaining between them. CDR3 coding DNA: TGTGCCAGCAGTTCGGGGGGCATGAACACTGAAGCTTTCTTT. Translating gives CASSSGGMNTEAFF.

The V and J genes are TRBV9 and TRBJ2-2, with 7 bases identical to TRBD1. The V gene end was trimmed by 1 base and the J gene end by 0 bases; junction bases not matched to a gene: 6. Germline V lookup: CDR1 SGDLS, CDR2 YYNGEE. CDR3 length: 17 amino acids. The CDR3 DNA reads as TGTGCCAGCAGCGTATCATTGGGACAGACGAACACCGGGGAGCTGTTTTTT. Protein: CASSVSLGQTNTGELFF.

Only one count was recorded for this clone. The CDR3 bases are TGTGCCAGCCAACAGGGGCTAGGGAGCTACACCTTC. This gives the protein CASQQGLGSYTF. The rearrangement uses TRBV19 and TRBJ1-2, with TRBD1 matching over 7 bases. Trimming removed 9 bases from V and 9 bases from J; junction bases left unmatched: 10. Germline V CDR1 and CDR2: LNHDA, SQIVND (reference sequence). The CDR3 covers 12 residues. The full variable domain, its missing parts supplied by reference TRBV19 and TRBJ1-2, is DGGITQSPKYLFRKEGQNVTLSCEQNLNHDAMYWYRQDPGQGLRLIYYSQIVNDFQKGDIAEGYSVSREKKESFPLTVTSAQKNPTAFYLCASQQGLGSYTFGSGTRLTVV.

This clone showed up just once. This sequence joins TRBV4-1 and TRBJ2-5; 7 bases match TRBD1. Germline trimming cut 3 bases from V and 1 base from J; bases unmatched to any gene: 5. This CDR3 is built from 15 residues. Germline assignment: CDR1 MGHRA and CDR2 YSYEKL. The CDR3 DNA reads as TGCGCCAGCAGCCATTCTGGACAGGCCCAAGAGACCCAGTACTTC. It specifies CASSHSGQAQETQYF.

The V call is TRBV30, the J call TRBJ2-1; 9 bases agree with TRBD2. V was pared by 0 bases and J by 9 bases, with 9 bases of the junction left unmatched. The CDR3 totals 15 residues. Germline assignment: CDR1 GTSNPN and CDR2 SVGIG (reference sequence). The chain's CDR3 is CAWSVSSGRLSEQFF. In DNA, the CDR3 is TGTGCCTGGAGTGTAAGTAGCGGGAGACTCAGTGAGCAGTTCTTC.

J is TRBJ1-4 and V is TRBV9, with unresolved D. The CDR3 covers 16 residues. Trimming took off 4 bases at V and 3 bases at J, with 16 bases between the two ends. Germline V gene data show CDR1 as SGDLS and CDR2 as YYNGEE. The CDR3, as DNA: TGTGCCAGCAGCCCGGCGGGGATTTTGTCTAATGAAAAACTGTTTTTT. The encoded protein is CASSPAGILSNEKLFF.

The V and J genes are TRBV5-1 and TRBJ2-1, with D unresolved. From germline, CDR1 is SGHRS and CDR2 YFSETQ. Trimming pared 7 bases from V and 2 bases from J, leaving 7 bases between. The CDR3 contains 12 residues. CDR3 sequence reads: CASRVPYNEQFF. CDR3 bases: TGCGCCAGCCGGGTGCCCTACAATGAGCAGTTCTTC.

This chain connects TRBV27 to TRBJ2-7, with 12 nucleotides matching TRBD2. The CDR3 consists of 17 residues. J was trimmed by 2 bases and V by 3 bases; bases with no gene match: 8. From germline, CDR1 is MNHEY and CDR2 SMNVEV (reference sequence). The CDR3 here is CASSFSDLAGGPYEQYF. CDR3 sequence (DNA): TGTGCCAGCAGTTTTTCCGATCTAGCGGGAGGGCCCTACGAGCAGTACTTC.

This clone was seen only once. The chain carries TRBV7-9 and TRBJ2-1; 11 positions match TRBD2. Germline assignment: CDR1 SEHNR and CDR2 FQNEAQ (reference sequence). The V and J ends lost 4 bases and 2 bases, in that order; junction bases with no gene match: 4. This CDR3 is built from 16 residues. CDR3 region: CASSYPGLAAYNEQFF. DNA of the CDR3: TGTGCCAGCAGCTACCCGGGACTAGCGGCCTACAATGAGCAGTTCTTC. Based on the CDR3 plus reference TRBV7-9 and TRBJ2-1, the full variable domain is DTGVSQNPRHKITKRGQNVTFRCDPISEHNRLYWYRQTLGQGPEFLTYFQNEAQLEKSRLLSDRFSAERPKGSFSTLEIQRTEQGDSAMYLCASSYPGLAAYNEQFFGPGTRLTVL.

The chain carries TRBV5-1 and TRBJ1-1; unclear D gene. Trimming pared 4 bases from V and 3 bases from J, leaving 10 bases between. The germline CDR1 and CDR2 sequences are SGHRS and YFSETQ. The CDR3 consists of 13 residues. The chain's CDR3 is CASSPYSYTEAFF. The DNA of the CDR3 is TGCGCCAGCAGCCCATACAGCTACACTGAAGCTTTCTTT.

V and J are TRBV27 and TRBJ2-3; 10 nucleotides agree with TRBD1. With 8 bases clipped from V and 3 bases from J, the junction kept 5 bases outside the gene matches. Germline assignment: CDR1 MNHEY and CDR2 SMNVEV (reference sequence). The CDR3 runs to 14 residues. The CDR3 DNA reads TGTGCCAGCGCCTGGGACAGGGGAACAGATACGCAGTATTTT. It yields the protein CASAWDRGTDTQYF.

V and J are TRBV2 and TRBJ1-1; TRBD1 might be the D (5 bases). Germline CDR1 and CDR2: SNHLY and FYNNEI. V was clipped by 7 bases and J by 4 bases, with 19 bases between them. The CDR3 is made up of 15 amino acids. In DNA, the CDR3 is TGTGCCAGCACCCTTTGGGGGGGGTGGACCACTGAAGCTTTCTTT. This codes for CASTLWGGWTTEAFF.

This chain uses TRBV6-6 with TRBJ1-1; 10 positions agree with TRBD1. In germline, CDR1 is MNHNY, CDR2 SVGAGI (reference sequence). CDR3 size: 16 residues. With V trimmed by 3 bases and J by 1 base, 5 bases remained unmatched. In DNA form, the CDR3 reads TGTGCCAGCAGTTATGGGACAGGGGTTAAGAACACTGAAGCTTTCTTT. This codes for CASSYGTGVKNTEAFF.